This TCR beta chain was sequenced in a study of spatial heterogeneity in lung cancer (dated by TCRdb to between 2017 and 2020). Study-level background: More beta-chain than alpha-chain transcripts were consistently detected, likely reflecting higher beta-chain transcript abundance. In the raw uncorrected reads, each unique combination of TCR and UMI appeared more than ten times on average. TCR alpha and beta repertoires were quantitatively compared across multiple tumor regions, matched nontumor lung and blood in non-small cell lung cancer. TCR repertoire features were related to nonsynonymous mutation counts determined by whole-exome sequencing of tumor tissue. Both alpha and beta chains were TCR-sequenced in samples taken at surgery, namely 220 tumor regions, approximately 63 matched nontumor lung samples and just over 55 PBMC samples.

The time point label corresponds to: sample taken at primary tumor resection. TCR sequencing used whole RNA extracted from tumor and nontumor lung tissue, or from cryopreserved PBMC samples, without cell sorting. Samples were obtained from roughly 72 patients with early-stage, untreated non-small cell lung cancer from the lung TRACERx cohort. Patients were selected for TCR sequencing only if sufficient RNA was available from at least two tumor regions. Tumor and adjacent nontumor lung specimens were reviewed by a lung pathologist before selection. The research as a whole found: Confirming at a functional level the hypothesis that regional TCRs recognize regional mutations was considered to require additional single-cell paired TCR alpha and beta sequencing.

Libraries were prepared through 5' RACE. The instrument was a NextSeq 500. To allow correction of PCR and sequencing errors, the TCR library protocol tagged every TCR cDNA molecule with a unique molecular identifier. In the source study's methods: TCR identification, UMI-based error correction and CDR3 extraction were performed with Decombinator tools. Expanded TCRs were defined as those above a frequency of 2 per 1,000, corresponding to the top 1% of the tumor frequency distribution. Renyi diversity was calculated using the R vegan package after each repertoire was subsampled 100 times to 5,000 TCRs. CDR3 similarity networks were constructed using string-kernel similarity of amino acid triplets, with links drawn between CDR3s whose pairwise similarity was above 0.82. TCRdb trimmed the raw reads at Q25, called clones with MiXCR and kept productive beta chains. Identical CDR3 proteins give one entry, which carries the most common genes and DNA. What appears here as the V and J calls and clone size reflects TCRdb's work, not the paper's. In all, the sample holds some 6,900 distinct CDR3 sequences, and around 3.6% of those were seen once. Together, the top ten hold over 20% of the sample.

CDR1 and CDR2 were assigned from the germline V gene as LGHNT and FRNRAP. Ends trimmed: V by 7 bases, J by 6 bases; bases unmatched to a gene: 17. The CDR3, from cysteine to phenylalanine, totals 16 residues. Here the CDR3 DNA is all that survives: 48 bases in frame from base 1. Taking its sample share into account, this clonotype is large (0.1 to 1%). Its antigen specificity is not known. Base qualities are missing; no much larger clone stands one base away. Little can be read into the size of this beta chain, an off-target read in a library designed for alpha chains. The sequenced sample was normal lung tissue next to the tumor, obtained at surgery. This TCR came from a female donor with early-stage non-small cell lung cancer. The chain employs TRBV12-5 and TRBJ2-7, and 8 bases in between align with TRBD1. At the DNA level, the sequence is TGTGCTAGTGCCTTCGGTTCAGGGGGCGCAACCGGCGAGCAGTACTTC. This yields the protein CASAFGSGGATGEQYF.